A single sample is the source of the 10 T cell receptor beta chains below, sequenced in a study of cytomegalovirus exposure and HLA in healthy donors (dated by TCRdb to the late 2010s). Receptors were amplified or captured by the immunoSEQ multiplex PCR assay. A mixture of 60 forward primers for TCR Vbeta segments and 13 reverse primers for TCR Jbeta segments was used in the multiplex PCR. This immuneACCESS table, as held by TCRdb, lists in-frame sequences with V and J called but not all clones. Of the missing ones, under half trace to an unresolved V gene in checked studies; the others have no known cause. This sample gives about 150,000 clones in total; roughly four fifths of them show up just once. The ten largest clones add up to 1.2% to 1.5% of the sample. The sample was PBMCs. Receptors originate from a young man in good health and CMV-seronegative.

CDR3 sequence: CASSVEREHDTQYF. CDR3 coding DNA: TGTGCCAGCAGCGTGGAGCGGGAACATGATACGCAGTATTTT. The J gene is TRBJ2-3, the V gene TRBV9, with 7 bases matching TRBD2. The CDR3 has 14 residues. Trimming at V came to 2 bases and at J to 6 bases, leaving 6 bases not matched to a gene. CDR1 and CDR2 (germline): SGDLS, YYNGEE.

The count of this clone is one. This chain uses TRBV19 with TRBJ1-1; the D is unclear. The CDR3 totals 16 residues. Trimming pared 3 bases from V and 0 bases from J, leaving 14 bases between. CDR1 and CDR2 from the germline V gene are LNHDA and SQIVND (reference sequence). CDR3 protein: CASSINPAGLNTEAFF. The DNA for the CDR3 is TGTGCCAGTAGTATCAACCCTGCAGGCCTGAACACTGAAGCTTTCTTT.

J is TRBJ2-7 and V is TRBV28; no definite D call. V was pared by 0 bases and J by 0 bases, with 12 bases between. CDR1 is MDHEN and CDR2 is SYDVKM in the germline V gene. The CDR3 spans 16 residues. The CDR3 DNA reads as TGTGCCAGCAGTTTATGGGGCAGAAGTTCCTCCTACGAGCAGTACTTC. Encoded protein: CASSLWGRSSSYEQYF.

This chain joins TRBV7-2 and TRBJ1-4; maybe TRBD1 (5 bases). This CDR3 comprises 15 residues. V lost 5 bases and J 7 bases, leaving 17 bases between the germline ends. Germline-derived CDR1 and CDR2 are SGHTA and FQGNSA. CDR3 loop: CASSRSGLFSEKLFF. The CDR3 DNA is TGTGCCAGCAGCCGGTCGGGACTCTTCAGTGAAAAACTGTTTTTT.

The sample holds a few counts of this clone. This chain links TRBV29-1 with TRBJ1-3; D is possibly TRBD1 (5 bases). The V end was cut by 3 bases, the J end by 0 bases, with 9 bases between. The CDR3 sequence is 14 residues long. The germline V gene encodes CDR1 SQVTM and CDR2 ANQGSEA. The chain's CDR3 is CSVDKGNSGNTIYF. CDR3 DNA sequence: TGCAGCGTTGACAAGGGGAACTCTGGAAACACCATATATTTT.

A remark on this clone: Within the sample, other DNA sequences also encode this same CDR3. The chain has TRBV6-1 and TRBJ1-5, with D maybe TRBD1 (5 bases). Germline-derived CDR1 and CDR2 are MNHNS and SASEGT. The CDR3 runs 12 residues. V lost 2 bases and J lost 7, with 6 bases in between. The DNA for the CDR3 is TGTGCCAGCAGTGAATGGGGCCAGCCCCAGCATTTT. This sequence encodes CASSEWGQPQHF.

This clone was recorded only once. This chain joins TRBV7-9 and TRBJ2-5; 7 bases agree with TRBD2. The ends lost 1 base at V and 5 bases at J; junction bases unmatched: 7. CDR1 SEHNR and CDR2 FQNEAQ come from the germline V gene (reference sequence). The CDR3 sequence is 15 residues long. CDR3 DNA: TGTGCCAGCAGCTTAGGGGCGGGAGATGGGGAGACCCAGTACTTC. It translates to CASSLGAGDGETQYF.

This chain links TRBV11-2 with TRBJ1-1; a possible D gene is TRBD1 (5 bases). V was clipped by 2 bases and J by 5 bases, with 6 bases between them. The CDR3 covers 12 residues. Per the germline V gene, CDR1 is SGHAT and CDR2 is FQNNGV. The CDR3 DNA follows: TGTGCCAGCAGCTTACAGGGAACTGAAGCTTTCTTT. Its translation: CASSLQGTEAFF. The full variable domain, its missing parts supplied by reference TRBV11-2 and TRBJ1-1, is EAGVAQSPRYKIIEKRQSVAFWCNPISGHATLYWYQQILGQGPKLLIQFQNNGVVDDSQLPKDRFSAERLKGVDSTLKIQPAKLEDSAVYLCASSLQGTEAFFGQGTRLTVV.

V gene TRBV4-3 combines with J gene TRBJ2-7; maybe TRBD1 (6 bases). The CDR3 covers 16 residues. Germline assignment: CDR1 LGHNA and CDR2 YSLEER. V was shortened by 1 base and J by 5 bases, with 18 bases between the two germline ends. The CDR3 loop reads CASSQGIPGAGDEQYF. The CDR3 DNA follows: TGCGCCAGCAGCCAAGGGATCCCAGGGGCAGGCGACGAGCAGTACTTC.

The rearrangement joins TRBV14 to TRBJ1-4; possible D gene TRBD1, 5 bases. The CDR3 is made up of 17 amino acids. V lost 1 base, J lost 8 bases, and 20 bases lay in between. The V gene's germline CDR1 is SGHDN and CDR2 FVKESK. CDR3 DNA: TGTGCCAGCAGCCAAGCGTTTGCGGGGGACTTGGGGGAAAAACTGTTTTTT. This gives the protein CASSQAFAGDLGEKLFF.